This TCR beta chain was found in a study of OX40 agonist ivuxolimab in advanced cancers. At the level of the study: Dose-escalation patients were diagnosed with hepatocellular carcinoma, melanoma, renal cell cancer or head and neck cancer. Averaging roughly 60 years in age, with a range of about 23 to 79, the cohort was 65% to 85% male.

Generated by immunoSEQ multiplex PCR, the TCRdb table keeps only in-frame clones and is missing some. This sample has about 56,000 clones, with around 81% found just once. General study points: It was also the case that some nonresponders had low normalized T-cell clonal expansion. CD4+ and CD8+ blood T cells expanded clonally by week 6 at 0.1 to 3.0 mg/kg.

V lost 6 bases, J lost 7 bases, and 19 bases lay in between. This CDR3 contains 14 residues. CDR1 is MNHNY and CDR2 is SVGAGI in the germline V gene (reference sequence). As concerns this clone: Its antigen remains unidentified.

V usage is TRBV6-6 and J usage is TRBJ2-7; a possible D gene is TRBD2 (6 bases). Specimen: CD4+ or CD8+ T cells sorted from blood, collected in a trial of the OX40 agonist ivuxolimab. This sequence was found in an adult with an advanced solid tumor such as melanoma, head and neck, liver or kidney cancer. CDR3 loop: CASRPDQRREEQYF. The CDR3 DNA follows: TGTGCCAGCAGACCCGACCAGAGGCGGGAAGAGCAGTACTTC.